The entry that follows covers one TCR beta chain sequence. As yet, its antigen is unknown. This specimen comes from a study of shared clonotypes between healthy human individuals. Study results and caveats: Sampling involved blood alone; tissue repertoires likely differ.

The authors divided CD4+ cells into CD45RA+ naive and CD45RA-negative memory subsets. Sequencing used immunoSEQ multiplex PCR; TCRdb keeps in-frame clones, though not all of them. The sample has more than 2 million clones, 90% to 96% seen once. CDR3 length: 14 residues. Trimming stripped 3 bases from V and 4 bases from J, with 9 bases between. The germline gives CDR1 MNHEY, CDR2 SMNVEV (reference sequence). The chain uses TRBV27 and TRBJ2-2; a possible D gene is TRBD2 (5 bases). The sequence was obtained from a young man in good health. The sequencing input was naive CD4+ T cells sorted from blood. Indicated subset: CD45RA+ positively selected. The CDR3 DNA follows: TGTGCCAGCAGTTTTTCGGGAATCACCGGGGAGCTGTTTTTT. Translating gives CASSFSGITGELFF.